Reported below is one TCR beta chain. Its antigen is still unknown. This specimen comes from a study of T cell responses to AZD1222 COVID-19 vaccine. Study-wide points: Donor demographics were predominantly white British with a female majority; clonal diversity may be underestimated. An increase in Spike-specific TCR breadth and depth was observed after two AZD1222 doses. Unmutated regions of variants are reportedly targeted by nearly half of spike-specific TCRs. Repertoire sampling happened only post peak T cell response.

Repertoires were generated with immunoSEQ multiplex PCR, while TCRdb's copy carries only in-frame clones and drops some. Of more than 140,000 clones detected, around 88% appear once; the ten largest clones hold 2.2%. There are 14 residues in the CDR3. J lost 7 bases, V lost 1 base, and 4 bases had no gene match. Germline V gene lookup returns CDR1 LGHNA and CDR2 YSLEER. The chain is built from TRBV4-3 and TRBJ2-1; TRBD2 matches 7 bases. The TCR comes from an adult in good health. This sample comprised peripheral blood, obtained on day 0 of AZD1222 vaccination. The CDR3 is CASSQGGGGNEQFF. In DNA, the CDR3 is TGCGCCAGCAGCCAAGGTGGGGGGGGTAATGAGCAGTTCTTC.